This is a list of T cell receptor beta chains from one sample in a study of blood T cell repertoires in COVID-19. Clones were read by immunoSEQ multiplex PCR, and TCRdb kept only the in-frame ones, dropping some. The table shows around 190,000 clones, with around 83% occurring only once. Specimen: peripheral blood. The source is a human donor in a cohort sampled during active COVID-19. Both conserved end residues are part of each CDR3. The D gene is left open where the match is weak.

CDR3 protein: CASSLSGLHTDTQYF
J gene: TRBJ2-3
V gene: TRBV7-2
D gene: -

CDR3 protein: CATSRIGEAYGYTF
J gene: TRBJ1-2
V gene: TRBV15
D gene: -

CDR3 protein: CASKNTGGPNEKLFF
J gene: TRBJ1-4
V gene: TRBV5-5
D gene: -

CDR3 protein: CASSLRSGGDTEAFF
J gene: TRBJ1-1
V gene: TRBV11-1
D gene: TRBD1

CDR3 protein: CASSPGQAASGNTIYF
J gene: TRBJ1-3
V gene: TRBV5-1
D gene: TRBD1

CDR3 protein: CASSPGEISGANVLTF
J gene: TRBJ2-6
V gene: TRBV4-3
D gene: -

CDR3 protein: CASSEDSGTPKAFF
J gene: TRBJ1-1
V gene: TRBV2
D gene: -

CDR3 protein: CASSESVAGNTIYF
J gene: TRBJ1-3
V gene: TRBV10-2
D gene: -

CDR3 protein: CASRPSTVWDEKLFF
J gene: TRBJ1-4
V gene: TRBV5-6
D gene: -

CDR3 protein: CASSKTPSGNTIYF
J gene: TRBJ1-3
V gene: TRBV4-3
D gene: -

CDR3 protein: CASSQDGLASNEQFF
J gene: TRBJ2-1
V gene: TRBV4-1
D gene: TRBD2

CDR3 protein: CASIKRTGTGFHSPLHF
J gene: TRBJ1-6
V gene: TRBV9
D gene: TRBD1

CDR3 protein: CASSRGLRMDTDTQYF
J gene: TRBJ2-3
V gene: TRBV11-1
D gene: -

CDR3 protein: CASRGLAGQSEQYF
J gene: TRBJ2-7
V gene: TRBV2
D gene: TRBD2

CDR3 protein: CASSPLRVGTEAFF
J gene: TRBJ1-1
V gene: TRBV18
D gene: -

CDR3 protein: CASSFQTATQYF
J gene: TRBJ2-3
V gene: TRBV12-3/TRBV12-4
D gene: -

CDR3 protein: CATGTGLPGNYGYTF
J gene: TRBJ1-2
V gene: TRBV24-1
D gene: TRBD1

CDR3 protein: CASSTDRAGANVLTF
J gene: TRBJ2-6
V gene: TRBV19
D gene: TRBD1

CDR3 protein: CAWSASVLPGTLYEQYF
J gene: TRBJ2-7
V gene: TRBV30
D gene: -

CDR3 protein: CASSLPVYEQYF
J gene: TRBJ2-7
V gene: TRBV7-2
D gene: -

CDR3 protein: CASSDRAGANVLTF
J gene: TRBJ2-6
V gene: TRBV19
D gene: TRBD1

CDR3 protein: CASSLELGQGPHEQYF
J gene: TRBJ2-7
V gene: TRBV7-7
D gene: TRBD1

CDR3 protein: CASSAGTRTYEQYF
J gene: TRBJ2-7
V gene: TRBV2
D gene: -

CDR3 protein: CASSIAGLAEQYF
J gene: TRBJ2-7
V gene: TRBV19
D gene: -

CDR3 protein: CASSQSYGGEKLFF
J gene: TRBJ1-4
V gene: TRBV4-3
D gene: -

CDR3 protein: CASSSGSGNTIYF
J gene: TRBJ1-3
V gene: TRBV5-5
D gene: -

CDR3 protein: CASSLSGSTEAFF
J gene: TRBJ1-1
V gene: TRBV12-3/TRBV12-4
D gene: -

CDR3 protein: CAISEVRGRYEQYF
J gene: TRBJ2-7
V gene: TRBV10-3
D gene: TRBD1

CDR3 protein: CASSLTGVEQYF
J gene: TRBJ2-7
V gene: TRBV7-9
D gene: TRBD1

CDR3 protein: CASSSAAGNTIYF
J gene: TRBJ1-3
V gene: TRBV6-5
D gene: -

CDR3 protein: CASSPGLLTDTQYF
J gene: TRBJ2-3
V gene: TRBV9
D gene: -

CDR3 protein: CASSQDSTGGSEKLFF
J gene: TRBJ1-4
V gene: TRBV4-2
D gene: TRBD1

CDR3 protein: CASRADRGNSPLHF
J gene: TRBJ1-6
V gene: TRBV19
D gene: TRBD1

CDR3 protein: CASSRNGNYGYTF
J gene: TRBJ1-2
V gene: TRBV12-3/TRBV12-4
D gene: -

CDR3 protein: CASSQVPTENQPQHF
J gene: TRBJ1-5
V gene: TRBV4-1
D gene: -

CDR3 protein: CASRTGTGATDTQYF
J gene: TRBJ2-3
V gene: TRBV6-4
D gene: TRBD1

CDR3 protein: CASSQGGGRMEKLFF
J gene: TRBJ1-4
V gene: TRBV4-2
D gene: -

CDR3 protein: CASSVGGSSYNSPLHF
J gene: TRBJ1-6
V gene: TRBV9
D gene: -

CDR3 protein: CASSLSYGNYGYTF
J gene: TRBJ1-2
V gene: TRBV5-1
D gene: -

CDR3 protein: CASTGTSGTGELFF
J gene: TRBJ2-2
V gene: TRBV5-4
D gene: TRBD2

CDR3 protein: CASSSQGGAIYEQYF
J gene: TRBJ2-7
V gene: TRBV7-2
D gene: TRBD1

CDR3 protein: CASTPGLSYEQYF
J gene: TRBJ2-7
V gene: TRBV5-6
D gene: -

CDR3 protein: CASSQSGQGNSLNTEAFF
J gene: TRBJ1-1
V gene: TRBV4-2
D gene: TRBD1

CDR3 protein: CASSPGHSNQPQHF
J gene: TRBJ1-5
V gene: TRBV6-5
D gene: -

CDR3 protein: CATSDAPSRGETQYF
J gene: TRBJ2-5
V gene: TRBV24-1
D gene: -

CDR3 protein: CASRSGGSSYEQYF
J gene: TRBJ2-7
V gene: TRBV7-2
D gene: TRBD2

CDR3 protein: CASSNLQGVDGGYTF
J gene: TRBJ1-2
V gene: TRBV5-1
D gene: TRBD1

CDR3 protein: CASSDRGSSYEQYF
J gene: TRBJ2-7
V gene: TRBV6-5
D gene: TRBD1

CDR3 protein: CASSSRTSATYEQYF
J gene: TRBJ2-7
V gene: TRBV7-9
D gene: TRBD2

CDR3 protein: CASSSSGRALGEQYF
J gene: TRBJ2-7
V gene: TRBV6-6
D gene: TRBD2

CDR3 protein: CATSLGGYNEQFF
J gene: TRBJ2-1
V gene: TRBV24-1
D gene: TRBD2

CDR3 protein: CASRGDRAAGYTF
J gene: TRBJ1-2
V gene: TRBV6-5
D gene: TRBD1